Each of the 19 T cell receptor beta chains below was sequenced from the same sample in a study of T cell responses to AZD1222 COVID-19 vaccine. Method: immunoSEQ multiplex PCR; TCRdb's copy keeps in-frame clones and lacks some. The repertoire holds fewer than 150,000 clones, 85% to 95% seen once, with approximately 0.85% in the top ten. The material was peripheral blood, obtained on day 0 of AZD1222 vaccination. Source of these receptors: an adult in good health.

This clone was seen just once. V and J are TRBV5-1 and TRBJ2-5, with 8 bases fitting TRBD2. V dropped 0 bases and J dropped 2; count of bases not matched to a gene: 3. This CDR3 spans 15 amino acids. Germline loops: CDR1 SGHRS, CDR2 YFSETQ. This chain's CDR3 is CASSLDPGGQETQYF. Written as DNA, the CDR3 is TGCGCCAGCAGCTTGGACCCGGGGGGGCAAGAGACCCAGTACTTC.

The CDR3 loop is CASSLASGTEAFF. CDR3 nucleotides: TGTGCCAGCAGCTTGGCTAGTGGGACTGAAGCTTTCTTT. This sequence joins TRBV7-9 and TRBJ1-1; D is ambiguous. Germline-derived CDR1 and CDR2 are SEHNR and FQNEAQ (reference sequence). Trimming stripped 3 bases from V and 5 bases from J, with 10 bases between. CDR3 size: 13 residues.

The chain couples TRBV7-9 to TRBJ2-5, with D possibly called TRBD1 or TRBD2 (6 bases each). Trimming left V 0 bases short and J 13 bases short, with 24 bases between. The CDR3 loop spans 16 amino acids. Germline CDR1 and CDR2: SEHNR and FQNEAQ (reference sequence). CDR3 sequence (DNA): TGTGCCAGCAGCTTAGCGGGGGCAGATACGCGGGGCCCCCCGTACTTC. This codes for CASSLAGADTRGPPYF.

The chain has TRBV7-6 and TRBJ2-1; 10 bases match TRBD2. The CDR3 totals 15 residues. After removal of 2 bases from V and 6 bases from J, the junction contained 4 bases not matched to a gene. CDR1 and CDR2 from the germline V gene are SGHVS and FNYEAQ. CDR3 sequence (DNA): TGTGCCAGCAGCTTACTGGGACTAGCGACCAATGAGCAGTTCTTC. Its translation: CASSLLGLATNEQFF. The full variable domain, its missing parts supplied by reference TRBV7-6 and TRBJ2-1, is GAGVSQSPRYKVTKRGQDVALRCDPISGHVSLYWYRQALGQGPEFLTYFNYEAQQDKSGLPNDRFSAERPEGSISTLTIQRTEQRDSAMYRCASSLLGLATNEQFFGPGTRLTVL.

This clone was seen just once. This rearrangement joins TRBV18 to TRBJ1-1, with 8 positions matching TRBD1. CDR3 size: 14 residues. The germline gives CDR1 KGHSH, CDR2 LQKENI. Germline trimming cut 4 bases from V and 4 bases from J; bases unmatched to any gene: 5. DNA of the CDR3: TGTGCCAGCTCACGACAGGGGTTAAGCACTGAAGCTTTCTTT. Translation gives CASSRQGLSTEAFF.

The chain is built from TRBV7-9 and TRBJ1-6; 9 bases fit TRBD1. V gave up 5 bases and J gave up 7 bases; unmatched junction bases: 6. This CDR3 region has 15 residues. Germline V gene data show CDR1 as SEHNR and CDR2 as FQNEAQ (reference sequence). CDR3 coding DNA: TGTGCCAGCAGCCCACGGACAGGGGCAAATTCACCCCTCCACTTT. Protein: CASSPRTGANSPLHF.

J is TRBJ2-3 and V is TRBV5-1; weak D call: TRBD2 (7 bases). Germline V gives CDR1 SGHRS, CDR2 YFSETQ. CDR3 length: 16 amino acids. The V and J ends lost 0 bases and 0 bases respectively, with 11 bases between them. Written as DNA, the CDR3 is TGCGCCAGCAGCTTGGGAGGGGGGGCCAGCACAGATACGCAGTATTTT. Residues: CASSLGGGASTDTQYF.

The CDR3, as DNA: TGTGCCAGCAGTCAATTAAAACCCAACTATGGCTACACCTTC. Translated: CASSQLKPNYGYTF. This sequence joins TRBV9 and TRBJ1-2; no firm D call. This CDR3 contains 14 residues. The V gene's germline CDR1 is SGDLS and CDR2 YYNGEE. V was pared by 5 bases and J by 2 bases, with 13 bases between.

The table lists this clone with a count of one. The chain links TRBV30 to TRBJ1-3, with D hard to call. Germline CDR1 reads GTSNPN; CDR2 reads SVGIG (reference sequence). The CDR3 covers 18 residues. V was trimmed by 1 base and J by 3 bases, leaving 22 bases between them. CDR3 region: CAWSAELRSQAVGNTIYF. For the CDR3, the DNA is TGTGCCTGGAGTGCCGAATTAAGAAGTCAGGCTGTTGGAAACACCATATATTTT. Filled out from reference TRBV30 and TRBJ1-3, the complete variable domain reads SQTIHQWPATLVQPVGSPLSLECTVEGTSNPNLYWYRQAAGRGLQLLFYSVGIGQISSEVPQNLSASRPQDRQFILSSKKLLLSDSGFYLCAWSAELRSQAVGNTIYFGEGSWLTVV.

With regard to this clone: Other DNA sequences in the same sample also yield this CDR3. The rearrangement joins TRBV6-5 to TRBJ1-2; the D gene is possibly TRBD1 (6 bases). The V end was cut by 3 bases, the J end by 2 bases, with 7 bases between. This CDR3 is 13 amino acids long. Germline assignment: CDR1 MNHEY and CDR2 SVGAGI. CDR3 DNA sequence: TGTGCCAGCAGTTATGACAGGAACTATGGCTACACCTTC. It specifies CASSYDRNYGYTF.

Here the CDR3 DNA reads TGTGCCAGCACTTACTCAGGGACAGTGAACACTGAAGCTTTCTTT. Protein: CASTYSGTVNTEAFF. The chain combines TRBV7-2 with TRBJ1-1; TRBD1 aligns across 7 bases. The trim removed 7 bases at V and 0 bases at J, leaving 8 bases unmatched. Germline loops: CDR1 SGHTA, CDR2 FQGNSA. This CDR3 region has 15 residues. Full variable domain (rest looked up from reference TRBV7-2 and TRBJ1-1): GAGVSQSPSNKVTEKGKDVELRCDPISGHTALYWYRQSLGQGLEFLIYFQGNSAPDKSGLPSDRFSAERTGGSVSTLTIQRTQQEDSAVYLCASTYSGTVNTEAFFGQGTRLTVV.

The chain employs TRBV6-5 and TRBJ2-5; the D gene could be TRBD1 or TRBD2 (5 bases each). V dropped 4 bases and J dropped 2 bases, with 8 bases sitting between them. CDR1 and CDR2 from the germline V gene are MNHEY and SVGAGI. There are 13 residues in the CDR3. The CDR3 nucleotides read TGTGCCAGCAGTTTGGGACCTCAAGAGACCCAGTACTTC. This codes for CASSLGPQETQYF.

The J gene is TRBJ2-2, the V gene TRBV7-9; 9 nucleotides align to TRBD1. Germline trimming cut 4 bases from V and 7 bases from J; bases unmatched to any gene: 4. CDR1 is SEHNR, CDR2 FQNEAQ, per germline (reference sequence). The CDR3 runs to 14 residues. As DNA, the CDR3 is TGTGCCAGCAGCTGGGACAGGGTGAGCGGGGAGCTGTTTTTT. Translated, it gives CASSWDRVSGELFF. The full variable domain, rest sourced from reference TRBV7-9 and TRBJ2-2, is DTGVSQNPRHKITKRGQNVTFRCDPISEHNRLYWYRQTLGQGPEFLTYFQNEAQLEKSRLLSDRFSAERPKGSFSTLEIQRTEQGDSAMYLCASSWDRVSGELFFGEGSRLTVL.

Here the CDR3 DNA reads TGTGCCACCAGCAGGCCCGCGGGACAGGGGTCTGAGGCTAACTATGGCTACACCTTC. Its translation is CATSRPAGQGSEANYGYTF. The chain links TRBV15 to TRBJ1-2; 10 positions match TRBD1. Trimming removed 3 bases from V and 0 bases from J; junction bases left unmatched: 13. The CDR3 loop spans 19 amino acids. Germline CDR1 is LNHNV and CDR2 is YYDKDF (reference sequence).

This clone was seen a single time. The chain recombines TRBV3-1 (or the pseudogene TRBV3-2) with TRBJ1-2; TRBD1 is a possible D gene (5 bases). CDR1 and CDR2 from the germline V gene are LGHDT and YNNKEL (reference sequence). Trimming left V 4 bases short and J 5 bases short, with 26 bases between. This CDR3 spans 18 amino acids. CDR3: CASSLWRRGLVSGYGYTF. The CDR3 nucleotides are TGTGCCAGCAGCCTCTGGCGACGGGGGTTAGTGTCGGGGTATGGCTACACCTTC.

A single count supports this clone. The J gene is TRBJ2-5, the V gene TRBV21-1. TRBV21-1 is designated a pseudogene. This CDR3 is built from 15 residues. CDR3 protein: CASSARTQREETQYF. The CDR3 DNA sequence: TGTGCCAGCAGCGCTCGAACACAAAGGGAAGAGACCCAGTACTTC.

J is TRBJ1-2 and V is TRBV6-2 or TRBV6-3, with TRBD1 matching 7 bases. Trimming at V came to 5 bases and at J to 4 bases, leaving 13 bases not matched to a gene. The CDR3 extends over 16 amino acids. The germline V gene has CDR1 MNHEY and CDR2 SVGEGT. CDR3 nucleotides: TGTGCCAGCAGTAGCGACAGGGAAATTAGCAGCTATGGCTACACCTTC. Translated, it gives CASSSDREISSYGYTF.

The genes are TRBV6-1 and TRBJ1-1, with D maybe TRBD1 (6 bases). V was clipped by 4 bases and J by 0 bases, with 15 bases between them. Germline values: CDR1 MNHNS, CDR2 SASEGT. This CDR3 region has 16 residues. The CDR3, as DNA: TGTGCCAGCAGTGCGCAGGGGAGATGGGTGAACACTGAAGCTTTCTTT. Amino acid sequence: CASSAQGRWVNTEAFF.

The chain carries TRBV7-2 and TRBJ1-6, with TRBD1 matching over 8 bases. From germline, CDR1 is SGHTA and CDR2 FQGNSA. The CDR3 length is 17 residues. J gave up 2 bases and V 5 bases, and 8 bases lay outside the gene matches. The CDR3 DNA sequence: TGTGCCAGCAGCCCAGGACAGGGATTAACCTATAATTCACCCCTCCACTTT. This codes for CASSPGQGLTYNSPLHF.